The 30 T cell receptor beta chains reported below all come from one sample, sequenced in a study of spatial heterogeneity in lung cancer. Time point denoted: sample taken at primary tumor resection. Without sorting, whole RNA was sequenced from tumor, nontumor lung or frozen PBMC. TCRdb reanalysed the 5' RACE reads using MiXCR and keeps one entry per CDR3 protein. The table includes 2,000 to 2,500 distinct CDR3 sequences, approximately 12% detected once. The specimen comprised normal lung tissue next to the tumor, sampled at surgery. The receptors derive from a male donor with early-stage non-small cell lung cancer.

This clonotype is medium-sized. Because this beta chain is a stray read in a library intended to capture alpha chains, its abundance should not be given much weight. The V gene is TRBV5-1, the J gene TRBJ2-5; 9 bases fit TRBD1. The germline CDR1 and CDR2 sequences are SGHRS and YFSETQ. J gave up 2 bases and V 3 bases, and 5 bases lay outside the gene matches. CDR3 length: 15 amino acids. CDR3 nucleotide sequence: TGCGCCAGCAGCTACGGACAGGGGAATCAAGAGACCCAGTACTTC. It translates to CASSYGQGNQETQYF.

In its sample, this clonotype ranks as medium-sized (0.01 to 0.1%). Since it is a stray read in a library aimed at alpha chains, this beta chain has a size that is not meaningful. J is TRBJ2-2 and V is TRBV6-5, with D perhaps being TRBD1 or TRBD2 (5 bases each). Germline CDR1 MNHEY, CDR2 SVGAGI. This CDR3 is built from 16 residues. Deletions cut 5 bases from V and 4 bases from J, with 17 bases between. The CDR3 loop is CASSPRPGAGTGELFF. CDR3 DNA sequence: TGTGCCAGCAGTCCTCGACCTGGGGCGGGCACCGGGGAGCTGTTTTTT.

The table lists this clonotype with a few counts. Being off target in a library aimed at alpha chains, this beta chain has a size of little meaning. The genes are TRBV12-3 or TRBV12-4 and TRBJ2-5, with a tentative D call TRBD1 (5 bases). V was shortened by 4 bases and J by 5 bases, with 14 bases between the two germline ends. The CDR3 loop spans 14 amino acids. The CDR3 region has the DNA TGTGCCAGCAGTTGGGGTGGGGCTCGGGAGACCCAGTACTTC. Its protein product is CASSWGGARETQYF.

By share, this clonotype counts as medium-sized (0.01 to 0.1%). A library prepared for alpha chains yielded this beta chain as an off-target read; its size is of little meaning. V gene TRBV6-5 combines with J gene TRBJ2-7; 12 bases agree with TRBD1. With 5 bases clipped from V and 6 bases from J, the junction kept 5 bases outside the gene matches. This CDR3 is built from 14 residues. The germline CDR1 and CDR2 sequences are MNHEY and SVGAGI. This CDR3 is CASSTGTGGSEQYF. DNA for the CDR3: TGTGCCAGCAGTACCGGGACAGGGGGCAGCGAGCAGTACTTC.

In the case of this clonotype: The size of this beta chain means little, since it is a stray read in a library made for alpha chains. The CDR3 region has the DNA TGCAGTGTTGTGAACAGGGCCCATGGCACCGAAGCTTTCTTT. Encoded protein: CSVVNRAHGTEAFF. J is TRBJ1-1 and V is TRBV20-1; maybe TRBD1 (6 bases). The length of the CDR3 is 14 residues. CDR1 and CDR2 from the germline V gene are DFQATT and SNEGSKA (reference sequence). V shed 7 bases and J shed 8 bases, with 23 bases lying between them.

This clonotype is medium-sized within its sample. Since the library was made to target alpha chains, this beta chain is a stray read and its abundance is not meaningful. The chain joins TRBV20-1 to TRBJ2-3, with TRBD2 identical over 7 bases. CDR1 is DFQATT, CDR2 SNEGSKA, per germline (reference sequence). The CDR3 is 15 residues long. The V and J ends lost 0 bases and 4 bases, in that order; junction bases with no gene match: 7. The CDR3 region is CSARDLERGSDTQYF. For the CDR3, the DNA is TGCAGTGCTAGAGATCTTGAGCGGGGTTCAGATACGCAGTATTTT.

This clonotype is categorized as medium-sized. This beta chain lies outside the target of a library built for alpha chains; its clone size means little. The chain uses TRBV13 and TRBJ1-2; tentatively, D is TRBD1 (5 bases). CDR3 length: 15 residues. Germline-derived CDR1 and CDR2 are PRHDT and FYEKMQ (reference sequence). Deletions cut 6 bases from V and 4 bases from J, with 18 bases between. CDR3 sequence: CASRYPGTDSYGYTF. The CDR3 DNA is TGTGCCAGCAGATACCCGGGGACCGACAGCTATGGCTACACCTTC.

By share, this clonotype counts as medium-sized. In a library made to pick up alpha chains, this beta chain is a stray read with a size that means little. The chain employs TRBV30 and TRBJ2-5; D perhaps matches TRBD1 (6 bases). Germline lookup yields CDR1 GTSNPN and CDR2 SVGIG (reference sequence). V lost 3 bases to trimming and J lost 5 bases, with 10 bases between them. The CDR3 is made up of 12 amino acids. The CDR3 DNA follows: TGTGCCTGGAGCGGCCAGGGGGAGACCCAGTACTTC. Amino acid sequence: CAWSGQGETQYF.

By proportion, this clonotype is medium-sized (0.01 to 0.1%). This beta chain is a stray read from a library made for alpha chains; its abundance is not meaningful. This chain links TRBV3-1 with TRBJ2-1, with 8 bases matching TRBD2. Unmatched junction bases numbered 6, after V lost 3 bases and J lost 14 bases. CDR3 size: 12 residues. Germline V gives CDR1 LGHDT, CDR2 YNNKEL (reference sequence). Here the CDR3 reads CASSQVTSDKFF. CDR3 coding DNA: TGTGCCAGCAGCCAGGTGACTAGCGATAAGTTCTTC.

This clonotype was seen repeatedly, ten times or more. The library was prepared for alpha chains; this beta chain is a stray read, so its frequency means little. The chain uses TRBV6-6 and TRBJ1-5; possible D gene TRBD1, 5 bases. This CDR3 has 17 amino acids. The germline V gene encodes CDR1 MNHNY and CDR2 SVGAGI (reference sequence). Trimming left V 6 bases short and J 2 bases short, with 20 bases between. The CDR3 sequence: CASSPLPGPGGNQPQHF. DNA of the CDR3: TGTGCCAGCAGCCCTTTGCCGGGGCCGGGGGGCAATCAGCCCCAGCATTTT.

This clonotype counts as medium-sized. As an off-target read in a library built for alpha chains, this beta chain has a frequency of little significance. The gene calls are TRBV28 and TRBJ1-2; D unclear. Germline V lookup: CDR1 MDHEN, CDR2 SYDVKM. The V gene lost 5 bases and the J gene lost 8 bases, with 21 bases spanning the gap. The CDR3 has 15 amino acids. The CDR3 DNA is TGTGCCAGCAGTCCTCCATGGGAGGGCCCCAGGGGCTACACCTTC. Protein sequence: CASSPPWEGPRGYTF.

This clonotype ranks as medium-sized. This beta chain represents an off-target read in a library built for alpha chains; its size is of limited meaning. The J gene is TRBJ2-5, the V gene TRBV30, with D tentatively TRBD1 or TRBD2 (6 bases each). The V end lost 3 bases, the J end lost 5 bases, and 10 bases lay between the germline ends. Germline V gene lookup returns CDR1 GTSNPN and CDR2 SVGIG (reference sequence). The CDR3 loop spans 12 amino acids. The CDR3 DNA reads TGTGCCTGGAGCGGGGGCGGTGAGACCCAGTACTTC. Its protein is CAWSGGGETQYF.

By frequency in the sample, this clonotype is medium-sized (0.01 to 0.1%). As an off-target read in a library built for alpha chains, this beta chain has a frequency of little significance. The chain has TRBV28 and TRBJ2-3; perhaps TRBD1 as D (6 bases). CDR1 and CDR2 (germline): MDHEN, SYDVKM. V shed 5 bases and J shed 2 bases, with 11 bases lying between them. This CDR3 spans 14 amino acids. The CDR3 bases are TGTGCCAGCAGTATCGGACAGCCCACAGATACGCAGTATTTT. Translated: CASSIGQPTDTQYF.

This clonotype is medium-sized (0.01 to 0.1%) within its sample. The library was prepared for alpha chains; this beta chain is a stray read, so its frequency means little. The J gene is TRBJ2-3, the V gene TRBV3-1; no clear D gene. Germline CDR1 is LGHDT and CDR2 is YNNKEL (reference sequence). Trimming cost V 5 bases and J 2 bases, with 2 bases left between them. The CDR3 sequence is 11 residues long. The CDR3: CASSNTDTQYF. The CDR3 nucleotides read TGTGCCAGCAGCAACACAGATACGCAGTATTTT.

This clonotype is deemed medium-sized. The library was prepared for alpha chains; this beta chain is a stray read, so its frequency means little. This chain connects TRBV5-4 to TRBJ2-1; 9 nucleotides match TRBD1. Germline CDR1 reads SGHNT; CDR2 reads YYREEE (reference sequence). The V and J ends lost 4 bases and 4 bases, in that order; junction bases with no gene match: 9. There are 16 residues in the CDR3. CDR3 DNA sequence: TGTGCCAGCAGCGCCCCCGGGACAGGGAGGTACAATGAGCAGTTCTTC. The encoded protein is CASSAPGTGRYNEQFF.

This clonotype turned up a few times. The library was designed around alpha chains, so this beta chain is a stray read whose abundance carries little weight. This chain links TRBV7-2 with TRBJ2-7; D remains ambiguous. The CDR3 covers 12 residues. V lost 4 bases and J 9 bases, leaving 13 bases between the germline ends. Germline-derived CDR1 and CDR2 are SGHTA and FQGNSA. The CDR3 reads CASSSSGPVQYF. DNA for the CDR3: TGTGCCAGCAGCTCCAGTGGTCCAGTGCAGTACTTC.

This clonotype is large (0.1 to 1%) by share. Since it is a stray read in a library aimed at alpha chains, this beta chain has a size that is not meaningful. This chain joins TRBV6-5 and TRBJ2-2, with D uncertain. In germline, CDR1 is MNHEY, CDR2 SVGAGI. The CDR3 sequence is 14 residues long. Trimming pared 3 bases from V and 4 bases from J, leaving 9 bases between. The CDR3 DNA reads TGTGCCAGCAGTTATGGTGAAACCACCGGGGAGCTGTTTTTT. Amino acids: CASSYGETTGELFF.

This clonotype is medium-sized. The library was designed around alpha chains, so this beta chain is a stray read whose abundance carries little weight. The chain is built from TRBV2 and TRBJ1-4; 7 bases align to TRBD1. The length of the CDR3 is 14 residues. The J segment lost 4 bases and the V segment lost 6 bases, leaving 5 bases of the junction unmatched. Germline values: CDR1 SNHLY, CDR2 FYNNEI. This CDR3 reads CASRRQGINEKLFF. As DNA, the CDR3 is TGTGCCAGCAGACGACAGGGAATTAATGAAAAACTGTTTTTT.

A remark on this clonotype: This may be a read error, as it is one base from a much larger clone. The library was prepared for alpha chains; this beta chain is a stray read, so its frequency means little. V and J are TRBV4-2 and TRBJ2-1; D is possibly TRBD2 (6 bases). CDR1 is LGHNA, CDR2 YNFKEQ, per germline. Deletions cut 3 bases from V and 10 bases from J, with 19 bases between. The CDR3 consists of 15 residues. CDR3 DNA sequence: TGTGCCAGCAGCCAGTATGGAGGGGCCCTGAGGGAGCAGTTCTTC. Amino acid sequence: CASSQYGGALREQFF.

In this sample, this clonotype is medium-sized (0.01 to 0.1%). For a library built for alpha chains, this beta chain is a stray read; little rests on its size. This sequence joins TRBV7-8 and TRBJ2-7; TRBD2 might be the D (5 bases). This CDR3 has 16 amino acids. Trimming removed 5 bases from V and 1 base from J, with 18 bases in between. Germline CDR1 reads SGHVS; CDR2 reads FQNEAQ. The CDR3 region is CASSLSLLDSSYEQYF. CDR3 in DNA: TGTGCCAGCAGCCTCTCCCTCCTGGACTCGTCCTACGAGCAGTACTTC.

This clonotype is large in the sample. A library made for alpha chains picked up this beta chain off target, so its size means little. This CDR3 is CATSREGASSPLHF. CDR3 sequence (DNA): TGTGCCACCAGCAGAGAGGGGGCGTCATCACCCCTCCACTTT. The gene calls are TRBV15 and TRBJ1-6; D might be TRBD1 (6 bases). V lost 0 bases, J lost 10 bases, and 10 bases lay in between. Germline CDR1 reads LNHNV; CDR2 reads YYDKDF (reference sequence). CDR3 size: 14 residues. The variable domain in full, completed from reference TRBV15 and TRBJ1-6, reads DAMVIQNPRYQVTQFGKPVTLSCSQTLNHNVMYWYQQKSSQAPKLLFHYYDKDFNNEADTPDNFQSRRPNTSFCFLDIRSPGLGDTAMYLCATSREGASSPLHFGNGTRLTVT.

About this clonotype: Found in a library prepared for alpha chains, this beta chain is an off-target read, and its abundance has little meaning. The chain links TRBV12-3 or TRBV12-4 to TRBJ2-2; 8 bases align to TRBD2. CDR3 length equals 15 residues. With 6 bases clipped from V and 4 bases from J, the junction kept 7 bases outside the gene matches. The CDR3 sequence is CASRAGGAVTGELFF. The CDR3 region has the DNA TGTGCCAGCAGGGCGGGGGGCGCAGTCACCGGGGAGCTGTTTTTT.

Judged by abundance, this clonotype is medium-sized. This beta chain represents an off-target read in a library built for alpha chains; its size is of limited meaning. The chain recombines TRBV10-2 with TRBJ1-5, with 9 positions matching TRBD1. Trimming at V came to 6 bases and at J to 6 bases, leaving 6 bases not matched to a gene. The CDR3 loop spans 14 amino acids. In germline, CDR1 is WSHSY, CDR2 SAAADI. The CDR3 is CASRQGAEGQPQHF. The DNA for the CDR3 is TGCGCCAGCAGACAGGGGGCGGAGGGTCAGCCCCAGCATTTT.

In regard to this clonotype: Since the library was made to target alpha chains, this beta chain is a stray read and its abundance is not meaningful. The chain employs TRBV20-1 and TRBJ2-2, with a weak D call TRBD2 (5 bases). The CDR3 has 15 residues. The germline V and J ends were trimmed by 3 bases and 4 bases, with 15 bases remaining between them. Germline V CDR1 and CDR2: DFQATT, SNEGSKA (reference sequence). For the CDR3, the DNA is TGCAGTGCTAGTAGTCGGCGGGTTGTCACCGGGGAGCTGTTTTTT. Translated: CSASSRRVVTGELFF.

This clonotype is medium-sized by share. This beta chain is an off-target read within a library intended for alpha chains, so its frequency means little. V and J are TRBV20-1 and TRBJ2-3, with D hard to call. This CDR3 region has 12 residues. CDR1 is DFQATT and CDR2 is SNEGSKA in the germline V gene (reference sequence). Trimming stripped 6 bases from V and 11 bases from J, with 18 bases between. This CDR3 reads CSAPKYRVGQYF. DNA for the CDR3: TGCAGTGCCCCAAAGTACCGGGTGGGGCAGTATTTT.

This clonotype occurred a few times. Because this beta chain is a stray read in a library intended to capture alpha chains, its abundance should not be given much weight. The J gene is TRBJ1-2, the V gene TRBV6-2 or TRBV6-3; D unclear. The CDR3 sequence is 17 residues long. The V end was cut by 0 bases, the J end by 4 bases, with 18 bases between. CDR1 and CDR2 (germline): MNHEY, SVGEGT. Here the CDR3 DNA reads TGTGCCAGCAGTTACTCGGTTGGGCTTCCCTCTGGCTATGGCTACACCTTC. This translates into CASSYSVGLPSGYGYTF.

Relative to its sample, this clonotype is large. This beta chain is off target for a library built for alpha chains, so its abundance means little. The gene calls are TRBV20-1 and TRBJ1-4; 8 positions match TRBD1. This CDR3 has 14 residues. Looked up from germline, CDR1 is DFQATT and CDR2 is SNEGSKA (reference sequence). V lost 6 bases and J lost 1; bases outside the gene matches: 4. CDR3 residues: CSALDRVTNEKLFF. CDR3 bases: TGCAGTGCCCTGGACAGGGTAACTAATGAAAAACTGTTTTTT.

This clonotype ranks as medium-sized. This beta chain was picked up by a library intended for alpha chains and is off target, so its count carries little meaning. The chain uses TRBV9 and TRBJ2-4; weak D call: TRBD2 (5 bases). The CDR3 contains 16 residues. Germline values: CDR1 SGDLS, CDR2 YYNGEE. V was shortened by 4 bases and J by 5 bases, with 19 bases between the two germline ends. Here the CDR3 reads CASSPRGLVGENIQYF. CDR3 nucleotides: TGTGCCAGCAGCCCCCGAGGACTGGTCGGTGAAAACATTCAGTACTTC.

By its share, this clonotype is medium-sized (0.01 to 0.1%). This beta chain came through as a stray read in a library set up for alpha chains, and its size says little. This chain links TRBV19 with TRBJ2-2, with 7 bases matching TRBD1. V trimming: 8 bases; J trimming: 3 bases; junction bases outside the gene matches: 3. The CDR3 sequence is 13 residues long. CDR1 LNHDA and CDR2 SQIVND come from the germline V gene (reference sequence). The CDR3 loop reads CASGDRYTGELFF. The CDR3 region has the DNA TGTGCCAGTGGGGACAGATACACCGGGGAGCTGTTTTTT.

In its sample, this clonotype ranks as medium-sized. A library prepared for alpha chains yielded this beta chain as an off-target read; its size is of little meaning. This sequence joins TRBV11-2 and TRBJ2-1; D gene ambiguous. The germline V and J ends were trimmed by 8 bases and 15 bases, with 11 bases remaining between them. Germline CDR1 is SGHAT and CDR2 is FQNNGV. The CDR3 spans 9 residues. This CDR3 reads CASGPSPFF. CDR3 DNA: TGTGCCAGCGGGCCTAGTCCGTTCTTC.